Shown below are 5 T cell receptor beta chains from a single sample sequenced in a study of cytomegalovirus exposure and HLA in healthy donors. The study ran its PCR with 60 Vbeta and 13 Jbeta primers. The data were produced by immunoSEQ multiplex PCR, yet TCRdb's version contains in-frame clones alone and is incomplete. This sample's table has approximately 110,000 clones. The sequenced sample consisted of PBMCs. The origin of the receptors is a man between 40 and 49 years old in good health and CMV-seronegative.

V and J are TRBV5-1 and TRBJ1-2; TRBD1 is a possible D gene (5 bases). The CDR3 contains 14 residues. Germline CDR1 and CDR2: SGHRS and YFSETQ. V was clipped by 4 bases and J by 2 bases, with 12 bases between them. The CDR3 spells CASSPYGGNYGYTF. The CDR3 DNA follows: TGCGCCAGCAGCCCGTACGGGGGAAACTATGGCTACACCTTC.

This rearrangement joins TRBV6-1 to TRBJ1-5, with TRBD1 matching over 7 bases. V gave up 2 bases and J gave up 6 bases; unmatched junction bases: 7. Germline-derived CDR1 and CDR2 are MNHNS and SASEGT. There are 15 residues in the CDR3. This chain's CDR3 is CASSEQGERSQPQHF. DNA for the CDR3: TGTGCCAGCAGTGAACAGGGGGAACGAAGTCAGCCCCAGCATTTT.

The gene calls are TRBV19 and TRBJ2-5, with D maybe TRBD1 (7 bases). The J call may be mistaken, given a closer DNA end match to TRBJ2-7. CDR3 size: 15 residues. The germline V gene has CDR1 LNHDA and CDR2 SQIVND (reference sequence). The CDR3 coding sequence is TGTGCCAGTAGTCCAGGGACTCGACAGGGCTACGAGCAGTACTTC. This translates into CASSPGTRQGYEQYF.

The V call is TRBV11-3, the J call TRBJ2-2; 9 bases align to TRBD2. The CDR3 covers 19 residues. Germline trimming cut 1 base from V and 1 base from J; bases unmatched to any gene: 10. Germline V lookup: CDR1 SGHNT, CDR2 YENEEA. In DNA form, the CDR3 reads TGTGCCAGCAGCTTAGGTTTCGGGGCTAGCGGGAAGAACACCGGGGAGCTGTTTTTT. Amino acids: CASSLGFGASGKNTGELFF.

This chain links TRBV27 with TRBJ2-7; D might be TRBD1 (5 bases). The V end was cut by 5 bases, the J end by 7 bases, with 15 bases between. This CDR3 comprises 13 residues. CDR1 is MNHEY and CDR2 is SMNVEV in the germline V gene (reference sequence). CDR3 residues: CASSTRTPTEQYF. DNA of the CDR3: TGTGCCAGCAGTACTCGGACACCTACGGAGCAGTACTTC.